The following is a T cell receptor (beta chain) sequence with its context. The antigen is undetermined. This specimen comes from a study of T cell responses to AZD1222 COVID-19 vaccine. Germline-derived CDR1 and CDR2 are SGHNT and YYREEE (reference sequence). J lost 6 bases, V lost 4 bases, and 3 bases had no gene match. CDR3 length: 12 amino acids. Findings of the study overall: No day 14 peak samples; only post-peak repertoires were characterized. After two AZD1222 doses, spike-specific TCR breadth and depth rose versus day 0. Reports say nearly half of spike-specific TCRs go after unmutated variant regions.

This table comes from immunoSEQ multiplex PCR, and its TCRdb copy is limited to in-frame clones, with some not included. This table holds more than 150,000 clones, less than 95% found once. J is TRBJ1-1 and V is TRBV5-4; 7 bases align to TRBD1. The sequence came from an adult in good health. Sequences were derived from peripheral blood, sampled on day 0 of AZD1222 vaccination. The CDR3 is CASSPGTAEAFF. The CDR3 DNA reads TGTGCCAGCAGCCCCGGGACAGCTGAAGCTTTCTTT.